The present TCR beta chain was sequenced within a study of T cells expressing NK-cell markers. General study points: The CD3+CD56-NKG2C+ fraction was also led by these clonotypes in several donors.

Worth noting for this clonotype: The target antigen is unknown.

UMIs were included in TCR beta cDNA generated by 5'RACE template switching. TCRdb re-called the 5' RACE reads; one entry per CDR3 protein, DNA not given. Found here are roughly 150,000 distinct CDR3 sequences; the top ten clones hold 18%. Germline-derived CDR1 and CDR2 are DFQATT and SNEGSKA (reference sequence). The CDR3 is made up of 14 amino acids. The specimen was blood T cells: a sorted CD56 or NKG2C T cell subset, CD4+ or CD8+ T cells, or bulk PBMC T cells (not recorded which). The receptor's source is a woman aged 18 to 69 in good health. The chain combines TRBV20-1 with TRBJ2-3; TCRdb indicates TRBD2, and absent DNA this call remains unverified. The chain's CDR3 is CSARVASASDTQYF.